Shown below are 24 T cell receptor beta chains from a single sample sequenced in a study of cytomegalovirus exposure and HLA in healthy donors (dated by TCRdb to about 2017). Libraries came from the immunoSEQ multiplex PCR assay. The multiplex PCR relied on a mix of 60 forward primers for TCR Vbeta segments and 13 reverse primers for TCR Jbeta segments. Entries here come from immuneACCESS through TCRdb and include only in-frame sequences with V and J called. Some clones fail to appear in such tables; in the studies checked, an unresolved V gene covers under half of the shortfall, and the cause of the remainder is unknown. The sample records approximately 130,000 clones, 70% to 85% of which are singletons. Together, the top ten hold under 3% of the sample. Sequencing was done on a sample of PBMCs. Every receptor here comes from a boy between 2 and 10 years old in good health and CMV-seronegative.

The V gene is TRBV4-2, the J gene TRBJ2-3, with 9 bases matching TRBD1. The J segment lost 4 bases and the V segment lost 4 bases, leaving 9 bases of the junction unmatched. The CDR3 has 16 residues. Germline loops: CDR1 LGHNA, CDR2 YNFKEQ. CDR3 in DNA: TGTGCCAGCAGCCCGGAAAGGACAGGGGCGCCAGATACGCAGTATTTT. Its translation is CASSPERTGAPDTQYF.

A note on this clone: At the DNA level, this CDR3 is encoded by other sequences in the same sample as well. The gene calls are TRBV4-1 and TRBJ2-7; 7 nucleotides line up with TRBD1. V lost 2 bases and J lost 1; bases outside the gene matches: 14. CDR1 MGHRA and CDR2 YSYEKL come from the germline V gene. CDR3 length: 18 amino acids. The CDR3 coding sequence is TGCGCCAGCAGCCAACATGCTAGAGGACAGGTGGAATCCTACGAGCAGTACTTC. Its translation: CASSQHARGQVESYEQYF.

The chain joins TRBV4-3 to TRBJ2-7, with TRBD1 as a possible D gene (6 bases). CDR3 length equals 16 residues. V was shortened by 1 base and J by 3 bases, with 16 bases between the two germline ends. Germline assignment: CDR1 LGHNA and CDR2 YSLEER. As DNA, the CDR3 is TGCGCCAGCAGCCAAGCCGCGACAGGTACCTTCTACGAGCAGTACTTC. It codes for CASSQAATGTFYEQYF.

The rearrangement joins TRBV6-5 to TRBJ2-7; 8 bases agree with TRBD2. With 0 bases clipped from V and 6 bases from J, the junction kept 10 bases outside the gene matches. The CDR3 totals 16 residues. CDR1 MNHEY and CDR2 SVGAGI come from the germline V gene. CDR3 bases: TGTGCCAGCAGTTACTCGTTAGGGCCCGCGGGGGGCGAGCAGTACTTC. It encodes CASSYSLGPAGGEQYF.

The J gene is TRBJ1-3, the V gene TRBV28; the D is unclear. Germline CDR1 is MDHEN and CDR2 is SYDVKM. With 5 bases removed from V and 0 bases from J, the gap between germline ends came to 11 bases. The CDR3 is made up of 15 amino acids. In DNA form, the CDR3 reads TGTGCCAGCAGTCTCGCTCTGAGCTCTGGAAACACCATATATTTT. Translation: CASSLALSSGNTIYF. The full variable domain, with the rest looked up from reference TRBV28 and TRBJ1-3, is DVKVTQSSRYLVKRTGEKVFLECVQDMDHENMFWYRQDPGLGLRLIYFSYDVKMKEKGDIPEGYSVSREKKERFSLILESASTNQTSMYLCASSLALSSGNTIYFGEGSWLTVV.

The V and J genes are TRBV19 and TRBJ1-5; 9 positions match TRBD1. Germline V gives CDR1 LNHDA, CDR2 SQIVND (reference sequence). V gave up 10 bases and J gave up 0 bases; unmatched junction bases: 10. This CDR3 has 16 residues. The CDR3 DNA reads as TGTGCCACCTCTCAGGGGACAGGGCGTAGCAATCAGCCCCAGCATTTT. It codes for CATSQGTGRSNQPQHF.

The chain links TRBV9 to TRBJ1-1, with D possibly TRBD1 on 5 matching bases. The CDR3 loop spans 14 amino acids. Germline CDR1 and CDR2: SGDLS and YYNGEE. V was trimmed by 6 bases and J by 11 bases, leaving 23 bases between them. CDR3 amino acids: CASTSVGAGSVAFF. In DNA form, the CDR3 reads TGTGCCAGCACCTCGGTAGGGGCAGGGTCGGTGGCTTTCTTT. Combining the CDR3 with reference TRBV9 and TRBJ1-1 gives the whole variable domain DSGVTQTPKHLITATGQRVTLRCSPRSGDLSVYWYQQSLDQGLQFLIQYYNGEERAKGNILERFSAQQFPDLHSELNLSSLELGDSALYFCASTSVGAGSVAFFGQGTRLTVV.

This clone was recorded a few times. The V call is TRBV10-1, the J call TRBJ1-2, with D possibly being TRBD1 (6 bases). The germline gives CDR1 WNHNN, CDR2 SYGVQD (reference sequence). CDR3 size: 13 residues. V was clipped by 5 bases and J by 5 bases, with 12 bases between them. In DNA form, the CDR3 reads TGCGCCAGCAGTAGGGGAGGGGGTTATGGCTACACCTTC. Translating it yields CASSRGGGYGYTF.

With respect to this clone: Other DNA sequences in the same sample also yield this CDR3. J is TRBJ2-3 and V is TRBV6-4, with 12 bases identical to TRBD2. Germline assignment: CDR1 MRHNA and CDR2 SNTAGT. The ends lost 4 bases at V and 2 bases at J; junction bases unmatched: 1. The CDR3 totals 15 residues. The CDR3 loop is CASSASGGATDTQYF. The CDR3 DNA follows: TGTGCCAGCAGTGCTAGCGGGGGGGCCACAGATACGCAGTATTTT.

This clone was recorded a few times. The chain combines TRBV5-8 with TRBJ1-1, with TRBD1 as a possible D gene (6 bases). V shed 2 bases and J shed 2 bases, with 7 bases lying between them. From germline, CDR1 is SGHTS and CDR2 YDEGEE. CDR3 length equals 13 residues. The CDR3: CASSLQGNTEAFF. The DNA for the CDR3 is TGTGCCAGCAGCTTACAGGGAAACACTGAAGCTTTCTTT.

The chain carries TRBV4-1 and TRBJ2-1; TRBD2 matches 11 bases. With V trimmed by 3 bases and J by 0 bases, 10 bases remained unmatched. The CDR3 has 19 residues. Per the germline V gene, CDR1 is MGHRA and CDR2 is YSYEKL. The DNA for the CDR3 is TGCGCCAGCAGCCACGCAGGACTAGCGGGCCCGAGCTCCTACAATGAGCAGTTCTTC. Translation: CASSHAGLAGPSSYNEQFF.

J is TRBJ2-1 and V is TRBV10-2; 7 positions match TRBD2. V dropped 6 bases and J dropped 8; count of bases not matched to a gene: 10. The CDR3 sequence is 14 residues long. Germline CDR1 is WSHSY and CDR2 is SAAADI. The CDR3 reads CASSRDYQKHEQFF. Here the CDR3 DNA reads TGCGCCAGCAGCCGGGACTACCAAAAGCATGAGCAGTTCTTC.

V usage is TRBV7-2 and J usage is TRBJ2-2; D might be TRBD2 (5 bases). The CDR3 sequence is 14 residues long. CDR1 SGHTA and CDR2 FQGNSA come from the germline V gene. Trimming removed 1 base from V and 3 bases from J, with 6 bases in between. The CDR3 DNA reads TGTGCCAGCAGCTTAGGAGGGTACACCGGGGAGCTGTTTTTT. Residues: CASSLGGYTGELFF.

This clone has a single count. This chain uses TRBV30 with TRBJ2-2; TRBD1 aligns across 8 bases. V was clipped by 5 bases and J by 6 bases; unmatched bases: 5. Germline V gene sequence: CDR1 GTSNPN, CDR2 SVGIG (reference sequence). This CDR3 has 13 residues. The CDR3 sequence: CAWGQGISGELFF. For the CDR3, the DNA is TGTGCCTGGGGACAGGGTATCTCCGGGGAGCTGTTTTTT.

About this clone itself: Relative to the germline gene, one junction end is altered; a read error may explain this. The chain links TRBV7-9 to TRBJ2-2; the match to TRBD1 covers 7 bases. The germline CDR1 and CDR2 sequences are SEHNR and FQNEAQ (reference sequence). The CDR3 extends over 15 amino acids. As DNA, the CDR3 is TGTTCCAGCAGCTTGGCAGGGGGAGACACCGGGGAGCTGTTTTTT. Protein sequence: CSSSLAGGDTGELFF.

V usage is TRBV7-6 and J usage is TRBJ2-3; unclear D gene. The CDR3 is 14 amino acids. Trimming shortened V by 3 bases and J by 1 base, and 8 bases separated the two germline ends. Germline CDR1 SGHVS, CDR2 FNYEAQ. The CDR3 protein is CASSLVQGTDTQYF. The CDR3 DNA is TGTGCCAGCAGCTTGGTGCAGGGCACAGATACGCAGTATTTT. The whole variable domain, filled in from reference TRBV7-6 and TRBJ2-3, reads GAGVSQSPRYKVTKRGQDVALRCDPISGHVSLYWYRQALGQGPEFLTYFNYEAQQDKSGLPNDRFSAERPEGSISTLTIQRTEQRDSAMYRCASSLVQGTDTQYFGPGTRLTVL.

About this clone itself: A far larger clone is a single base away, which makes a read error likely. CDR3 DNA sequence: TGTGCCATCAGTGGGGGCGCGGTGAATGAGCAGTTCTTC. This gives the protein CAISGGAVNEQFF. The chain carries TRBV10-3 and TRBJ2-1; the D gene is possibly TRBD1 (5 bases). The CDR3 covers 13 residues. V was cut by 4 bases and J by 7 bases, with 11 bases left in between. Looked up from germline, CDR1 is ENHRY and CDR2 is SYGVKD.

This chain uses TRBV19 with TRBJ1-1, with D possibly being TRBD1 (6 bases). This CDR3 has 14 residues. V lost 10 bases, J lost 1 base, and 16 bases lay in between. Germline-derived CDR1 and CDR2 are LNHDA and SQIVND (reference sequence). CDR3 in DNA: TGTGCCACCGGACCGGGACAACCGAACACTGAAGCTTTCTTT. Translated: CATGPGQPNTEAFF.

V usage is TRBV27 and J usage is TRBJ2-3; a weak D match, TRBD1 (5 bases). Trimming removed 5 bases at V and 2 bases at J, with 14 bases between. The germline gives CDR1 MNHEY, CDR2 SMNVEV (reference sequence). This CDR3 contains 15 residues. The CDR3 sequence is CASSPGLAPTDTQYF. In DNA form, the CDR3 reads TGTGCCAGCAGTCCAGGGTTGGCGCCCACAGATACGCAGTATTTT.

The chain recombines TRBV5-8 with TRBJ1-5; 7 bases match TRBD1. CDR1 is SGHTS and CDR2 is YDEGEE in the germline V gene. The V segment lost 3 bases and the J segment 4 bases; nucleotides outside the gene matches: 1. The CDR3 covers 13 residues. CDR3 coding DNA: TGTGCCAGCAGCTGGGACAGTAATCAGCCCCAGCATTTT. Residues: CASSWDSNQPQHF.

The chain uses TRBV6-1 and TRBJ2-1, with 8 bases matching TRBD2. The CDR3 has 16 residues. The germline CDR1 and CDR2 sequences are MNHNS and SASEGT. V lost 2 bases to trimming and J lost 2 bases; unmatched junction nucleotides: 5. CDR3 bases: TGTGCCAGCAGTGAACTAGCGGGCGTTCCCTACAATGAGCAGTTCTTC. Residues: CASSELAGVPYNEQFF.

The chain has TRBV4-3 and TRBJ2-2; D ambiguous. There are 13 residues in the CDR3. Trimming removed 4 bases from V and 5 bases from J, with 8 bases in between. CDR1 LGHNA and CDR2 YSLEER come from the germline V gene. CDR3 protein: CASSLTRTGELFF. CDR3 in DNA: TGCGCCAGCAGCCTCACGCGGACCGGGGAGCTGTTTTTT.

The chain combines TRBV19 with TRBJ1-2; D remains unclear. In germline, CDR1 is LNHDA, CDR2 SQIVND (reference sequence). The V end lost 5 bases, the J end lost 4 bases, and 20 bases lay between the germline ends. The CDR3 is made up of 16 amino acids. The CDR3 spells CASSPLGRIPGYGYTF. CDR3 sequence (DNA): TGTGCCAGTAGTCCCCTCGGGAGGATCCCAGGCTATGGCTACACCTTC.

The J gene is TRBJ1-1, the V gene TRBV30, with a tentative D call TRBD1 (6 bases). The CDR3 has 16 residues. The ends were cut back, 4 bases at V and 0 bases at J, with 18 bases in the middle. Germline assignment: CDR1 GTSNPN and CDR2 SVGIG (reference sequence). The CDR3 loop is CAWKSFRQALNTEAFF. The CDR3 region has the DNA TGTGCCTGGAAGTCTTTCCGACAGGCGCTGAACACTGAAGCTTTCTTT.